This T cell receptor beta chain is drawn from a study of Graves' ophthalmopathy and Graves' hyperthyroidism. Across the study: Upon initial diagnosis and before any treatment, peripheral blood was collected.

CDR3 regions of TCR beta were amplified from RNA transcripts. Second-round multiplex PCR came after first-round RT-PCR with HTBI primers. A single record per CDR3 protein comes from TCRdb applying MiXCR to the multiplex PCR reads. The sample yields some 410,000 distinct CDR3 sequences, 21% seen once. Fresh peripheral blood (about 10 ml) yielded the PBMCs. Germline V gene data show CDR1 as LNHDA and CDR2 as SQIVND (reference sequence). The CDR3 spans 14 residues. The J segment lost 7 bases and the V segment lost 3 bases, leaving 7 bases of the junction unmatched. The study, taken as a whole, reports: Most expanded thyroid clonotypes above 0.001 frequency also appeared in blood. Both a roughly 70% sensitivity and an approximately 79% specificity characterized the model's predictions of ophthalmopathy progression.

This clonotype was counted many times. The antigen remains unidentified. Sequenced input: peripheral blood. The chain employs TRBV19 and TRBJ2-7; 9 bases align to TRBD1. This receptor was obtained from a woman aged 18-29 years with stable Graves' hyperthyroidism. DNA for the CDR3: TGTGCCAGTAGTATTATGGGACAGGGTAAGGAGCAGTACTTC. Protein: CASSIMGQGKEQYF.